Listed here are 21 T cell receptor beta chains from one sample, sequenced in a study of T-cell memory formation after mild COVID-19. Using its own MiXCR run on the 5' RACE reads, TCRdb lists one record per CDR3 protein. The sample shows around 450,000 distinct CDR3 sequences, 20% of them seen only once. Sequencing was done on a sample of PBMCs or a T cell subset sorted from them (not recorded which). These receptors were obtained from an adult woman who had mild COVID-19 (a few samples of this study predate the infection). Cell type and time point are not known.

The chain carries TRBV7-9 and TRBJ2-2, with 8 bases that match TRBD2. The germline CDR1 and CDR2 sequences are SEHNR and FQNEAQ (reference sequence). The V and J ends lost 6 bases and 3 bases, in that order; junction bases with no gene match: 12. This CDR3 has 17 residues. The CDR3 reads CASRTQIAGWHTGELFF. The CDR3 DNA follows: TGTGCCAGCAGAACCCAGATAGCGGGATGGCACACCGGGGAGCTGTTTTTT.

The chain recombines TRBV20-1 with TRBJ1-2; no clear D. Trimming removed 4 bases at V and 8 bases at J, with 11 bases between. CDR3 size: 11 residues. Germline lookup yields CDR1 DFQATT and CDR2 SNEGSKA (reference sequence). This CDR3 is CSAISVVGYTF. DNA for the CDR3: TGCAGTGCTATTAGCGTGGTCGGCTACACCTTC.

This clonotype has only a few counts. In DNA, the CDR3 is TGCAGTGCCCCGGACAGGGCGAATTATAATTCACCCCTCCACTTT. It yields the protein CSAPDRANYNSPLHF. This rearrangement joins TRBV20-1 to TRBJ1-6; 8 bases fit TRBD1. This CDR3 region has 15 residues. V trimming: 6 bases; J trimming: 4 bases; junction bases outside the gene matches: 8. Germline CDR1 is DFQATT and CDR2 is SNEGSKA (reference sequence).

This clonotype showed up just a few times. The chain links TRBV4-1 to TRBJ2-6; D remains ambiguous. With 1 base removed from V and 0 bases from J, the gap between germline ends came to 28 bases. The CDR3 covers 23 residues. The germline V gene has CDR1 MGHRA and CDR2 YSYEKL. CDR3 nucleotide sequence: TGCGCCAGCAGCCAAGGGTATTTTCGCACAGCCCAAAAGGTACACTCTGGGGCCAACGTCCTGACTTTC. As protein: CASSQGYFRTAQKVHSGANVLTF.

The chain is built from TRBV3-1 and TRBJ2-7, with D maybe TRBD1 (5 bases). The V gene lost 4 bases and the J gene lost 4 bases, with 11 bases spanning the gap. The CDR3 has 13 residues. Germline-derived CDR1 and CDR2 are LGHDT and YNNKEL (reference sequence). CDR3 protein: CASSLQAGYEQYF. CDR3 DNA: TGTGCCAGCAGCCTACAGGCCGGGTACGAGCAGTACTTC.

Of note for this clonotype: The germline gene is not matched at one end of the junction; a read error may be the cause. V gene TRBV6-6 combines with J gene TRBJ2-7; perhaps D is TRBD1 or TRBD2 (5 bases each). This CDR3 has 14 amino acids. The germline V gene has CDR1 MNHNY and CDR2 SVGAGI (reference sequence). CDR3 amino acids: CASRRDGASNEQYF. DNA of the CDR3: TGTGCCAGCAGGAGAGACGGGGCCTCCAACGAGCAGTACTTC.

The chain employs TRBV20-1 and TRBJ1-1, with TRBD1 matching 8 bases. The germline V gene has CDR1 DFQATT and CDR2 SNEGSKA (reference sequence). This CDR3 is built from 15 residues. The trim removed 6 bases at V and 6 bases at J, leaving 15 bases unmatched. This chain's CDR3 is CSAAGQGPVYAEAFF. The CDR3 DNA is TGCAGTGCAGCCGGACAGGGCCCTGTCTACGCTGAAGCTTTCTTT.

This clonotype occurred a few times. The rearrangement links TRBV2 to TRBJ2-7, with 7 bases identical to TRBD2. The ends lost 3 bases at V and 6 bases at J; junction bases unmatched: 8. The CDR3 extends over 14 amino acids. Germline V gene sequence: CDR1 SNHLY, CDR2 FYNNEI. This CDR3 is CASSDGLDLREQYF. For the CDR3, the DNA is TGTGCCAGCAGTGATGGACTAGATCTTCGCGAGCAGTACTTC. Full variable domain (rest looked up from reference TRBV2 and TRBJ2-7): EPEVTQTPSHQVTQMGQEVILRCVPISNHLYFYWYRQILGQKVEFLVSFYNNEISEKSEIFDDQFSVERPDGSNFTLKIRSTKLEDSAMYFCASSDGLDLREQYFGPGTRLTVT.

There are a few counts of this clonotype. V is TRBV9 and J is TRBJ1-2, with a tentative D call TRBD1 (5 bases). CDR3 size: 13 residues. V gave up 7 bases and J gave up 4 bases, with 14 bases separating them. CDR1 and CDR2 from the germline V gene are SGDLS and YYNGEE. The CDR3 DNA reads TGTGCCAGCTCTCCGCCGGGGACCTATGGCTACACCTTC. Its protein is CASSPPGTYGYTF.

Ten or more counts support this clonotype. The V and J genes are TRBV11-3 and TRBJ2-1; D is unresolved. The germline CDR1 and CDR2 sequences are SGHNT and YENEEA. The CDR3 is 15 amino acids. V lost 0 bases to trimming and J lost 0 bases, with 6 bases between them. The CDR3 sequence: CASSLESASYNEQFF. CDR3 sequence (DNA): TGTGCCAGCAGCTTAGAGTCCGCCTCCTACAATGAGCAGTTCTTC.

The chain uses TRBV7-8 and TRBJ2-7, with 10 bases fitting TRBD2. J lost 2 bases, V lost 5 bases, and 12 bases had no gene match. The CDR3 has 17 amino acids. Looked up from germline, CDR1 is SGHVS and CDR2 is FQNEAQ. The CDR3 is CASSPRRTSGNPYEQYF. DNA of the CDR3: TGTGCCAGCAGCCCCCGTAGAACTAGCGGGAACCCCTACGAGCAGTACTTC.

This clonotype was seen a handful of times. V and J are TRBV30 and TRBJ2-7; tentatively, D is TRBD1 (6 bases). CDR3 length: 15 amino acids. V lost 0 bases and J lost 2, with 14 bases in between. Per germline, CDR1 GTSNPN and CDR2 SVGIG (reference sequence). The DNA of the CDR3 is TGTGCCTGGAGTGTCGTCAGGGGTTCTCCCTACGAGCAGTACTTC. This codes for CAWSVVRGSPYEQYF.

The V and J genes are TRBV7-6 and TRBJ2-1; 12 positions match TRBD2. The V segment lost 3 bases and the J segment 6 bases; nucleotides outside the gene matches: 15. The CDR3 consists of 19 residues. Germline values: CDR1 SGHVS, CDR2 FNYEAQ. In DNA, the CDR3 is TGTGCCAGCAGCTTTAAGGTTGGACTACTAGCGGGGGGAATCAATGAGCAGTTCTTC. It yields the protein CASSFKVGLLAGGINEQFF.

This clonotype was seen only a few times. The V gene is TRBV27, the J gene TRBJ1-1; D uncertain. The V end lost 5 bases, the J end lost 1 base, and 8 bases lay between the germline ends. The length of the CDR3 is 13 residues. Germline V CDR1 and CDR2: MNHEY, SMNVEV (reference sequence). In DNA, the CDR3 is TGTGCCAGCAGTGCACCCTGGAACACTGAAGCTTTCTTT. It codes for CASSAPWNTEAFF.

V usage is TRBV4-1 and J usage is TRBJ1-1; a possible D gene is TRBD1 (6 bases). V was pared by 5 bases and J by 2 bases, with 12 bases between. Germline V CDR1 and CDR2: MGHRA, YSYEKL. The CDR3 has 14 amino acids. In DNA, the CDR3 is TGCGCCAGCAGCTCCCGGACAGTTAACACTGAAGCTTTCTTT. Protein product: CASSSRTVNTEAFF.

This clonotype was counted a few times. V and J are TRBV5-5 and TRBJ1-4; a weak D match, TRBD1 (5 bases). The CDR3 is 16 amino acids. Trimming cost V 2 bases and J 0 bases, with 11 bases left between them. Germline V gene lookup returns CDR1 SGHKS and CDR2 YYEKEE (reference sequence). In nucleotides, the CDR3 is TGTGCCAGCAGCTTCCGGGGGGGTGCAACTAATGAAAAACTGTTTTTT. It codes for CASSFRGGATNEKLFF.

This clonotype showed up just a few times. The chain combines TRBV5-1 with TRBJ1-4, with D uncertain. This CDR3 is 15 amino acids long. Trimming shortened V by 2 bases and J by 0 bases, and 8 bases separated the two germline ends. Germline V gene lookup returns CDR1 SGHRS and CDR2 YFSETQ. The CDR3 coding sequence is TGCGCCAGCAGCTTCGGACGGACAACTAATGAAAAACTGTTTTTT. Its translation: CASSFGRTTNEKLFF. The whole variable domain, remainder taken from reference TRBV5-1 and TRBJ1-4, is KAGVTQTPRYLIKTRGQQVTLSCSPISGHRSVSWYQQTPGQGLQFLFEYFSETQRNKGNFPGRFSGRQFSNSRSEMNVSTLELGDSALYLCASSFGRTTNEKLFFGSGTQLSVL.

This clonotype has a count of ten or more. J is TRBJ1-1 and V is TRBV27, with TRBD1 matching 8 bases. Germline V lookup: CDR1 MNHEY, CDR2 SMNVEV (reference sequence). Trimming cost V 3 bases and J 4 bases; bases outside gene matches: 7. The length of the CDR3 is 15 residues. In DNA form, the CDR3 reads TGTGCCAGCAGTTTGACCAGGGGGCTGGGCACTGAAGCTTTCTTT. It is translated as CASSLTRGLGTEAFF.

V usage is TRBV7-9 and J usage is TRBJ2-1; no clear D gene. The CDR3 is 15 amino acids. V lost 5 bases and J lost 7, with 18 bases in between. Germline CDR1 SEHNR, CDR2 FQNEAQ (reference sequence). CDR3 DNA sequence: TGTGCCAGCAGCCGACCGGTGAGTTTCGGGAATGAGCAGTTCTTC. Its protein product is CASSRPVSFGNEQFF.

This clonotype was seen a handful of times. The chain employs TRBV6-2 or TRBV6-3 and TRBJ2-7; maybe TRBD2 (5 bases). Germline values: CDR1 MNHEY, CDR2 SVGEGT. This CDR3 has 16 residues. The V gene lost 6 bases and the J gene lost 3 bases, with 21 bases spanning the gap. CDR3 sequence (DNA): TGTGCCAGCAGGGGGAACACTCTACTCCGGGGCTACGAGCAGTACTTC. Residues: CASRGNTLLRGYEQYF.

The chain employs TRBV3-1 and TRBJ1-2; the match to TRBD1 covers 8 bases. Germline V CDR1 and CDR2: LGHDT, YNNKEL (reference sequence). Germline trimming cut 5 bases from V and 2 bases from J; bases unmatched to any gene: 1. This CDR3 comprises 13 residues. The CDR3, as DNA: TGTGCCAGCAGCTGGGACAGGAACTATGGCTACACCTTC. Translating gives CASSWDRNYGYTF.